This T cell receptor beta chain was obtained from a study of CD8 T cells in ankylosing spondylitis. Quantitative barcoded 5'-RACE was used to prepare TCR beta libraries. TCRdb re-analysed the 5' RACE reads in MiXCR, keeping a single row per CDR3 protein. This table holds hundreds of thousands of distinct CDR3 sequences, 12% found once. This clonotype was counted a few times. What it recognizes is unknown. The CDR3 consists of 15 residues. Germline CDR1 DFQATT, CDR2 SNEGSKA (reference sequence). The germline V and J ends were trimmed by 3 bases and 0 bases, with 12 bases remaining between them. Study-wide results and caveats: Several highly homologous variants made up a TCR beta motif, and this motif appeared characteristic of ankylosing spondylitis blood. The authors reported significant enrichment of disease-linked clones in matched ankylosing spondylitis synovial fluid.

The sample consisted of blood, either unsorted or a sorted T cell fraction (not recorded which). This clonotype originated in a male donor with ankylosing spondylitis. J is TRBJ1-5 and V is TRBV20-1; D not certain. The CDR3 region is CSARDVINSNQPQHF. The CDR3 nucleotides read TGCAGTGCTAGGGACGTAATCAATAGCAATCAGCCCCAGCATTTT.